The clone carrying this T cell receptor beta chain was recorded at least ten times. As to time point: blood at routine non-recurrence follow-up after resection. Sequencing was performed on whole RNA extracted from tumor and nontumor lung tissue, or from frozen PBMC, and the material was left unsorted. The data were obtained in a study of spatial heterogeneity in lung cancer. Study as a whole: Sequencing was performed on follow-up PBMC samples when available, collected at a median of around two years after resection. As counted in raw reads, each unique TCR and UMI combination appeared more than ten times on average.

V was shortened by 4 bases and J by 2 bases, with 9 bases between the two germline ends. The CDR3 loop spans 13 amino acids. Per the germline V gene, CDR1 is SQVTM and CDR2 is ANQGSEA. On each TCR cDNA molecule, a unique molecular identifier was present. MiXCR, run by TCRdb on the 5' RACE reads, gives a single entry per CDR3 protein. The data hold roughly 120,000 distinct CDR3 sequences, with 10% to 15% observed a single time. This receptor was obtained from a male donor with early-stage non-small cell lung cancer. Sequenced material: PBMCs, taken at follow-up. The chain is built from TRBV29-1 and TRBJ2-1, with D possibly matching TRBD1 (5 bases). The CDR3 coding sequence is TGCAGCGTTGCGAGACAGACCTACAATGAGCAGTTCTTC. As protein: CSVARQTYNEQFF.